This TCR beta chain appears in the sequencing data of a study of cytomegalovirus exposure and HLA in healthy donors. This CDR3 has 14 amino acids. V lost 6 bases, J lost 3 bases, and 14 bases lay in between. Germline V gives CDR1 MNHEY, CDR2 SMNVEV (reference sequence). PCR amplification relied on 60 Vbeta primers (plus 13 Jbeta primers). The repertoire was sequenced with immunoSEQ multiplex PCR; TCRdb's copy has only in-frame clones and lacks some. Of about 140,000 clones in the sample, 82% were seen once. Study-wide findings and caveats: There were reportedly fewer N-insertions in an Asian-associated ancestry cluster than the approximately 670-donor mean, in a later analysis. Most of the TCR beta V segments (in an earlier analysis) were productive either about 87% or about 30% of the time.

For this clone: The antigen is unknown.

The specimen sequenced was PBMCs. This TCR came from a man aged 18-30 years in good health and CMV-seropositive. The rearrangement joins TRBV27 to TRBJ1-2; D might be TRBD1 (6 bases). The chain's CDR3 is CASRPQGWDYGYTF. In DNA form, the CDR3 reads TGTGCCAGCAGACCACAGGGTTGGGACTATGGCTACACCTTC.